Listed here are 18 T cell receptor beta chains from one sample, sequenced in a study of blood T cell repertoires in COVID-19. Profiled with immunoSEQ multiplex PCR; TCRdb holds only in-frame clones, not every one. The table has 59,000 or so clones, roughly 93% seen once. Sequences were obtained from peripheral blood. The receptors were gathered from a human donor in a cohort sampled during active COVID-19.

The DNA for the CDR3 is TGTGCCAGCTTACCGGGACTAGCGGGATCTGAGCAGTTCTTC. It yields the protein CASLPGLAGSEQFF. The chain links TRBV18 to TRBJ2-1, with 13 bases fitting TRBD2. V was pared by 7 bases and J by 9 bases, with 6 bases of the junction left unmatched. Germline V CDR1 and CDR2: KGHSH, LQKENI. The CDR3 consists of 14 residues.

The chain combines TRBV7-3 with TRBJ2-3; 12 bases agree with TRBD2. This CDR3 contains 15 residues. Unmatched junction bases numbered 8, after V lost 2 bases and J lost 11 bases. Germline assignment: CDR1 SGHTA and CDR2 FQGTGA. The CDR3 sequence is CASSLELAGGPGQYF. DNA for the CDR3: TGTGCCAGCAGCTTAGAGCTAGCGGGAGGGCCGGGGCAGTATTTT. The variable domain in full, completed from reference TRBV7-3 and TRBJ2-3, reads GAGVSQTPSNKVTEKGKYVELRCDPISGHTALYWYRQSLGQGPEFLIYFQGTGAADDSGLPNDRFFAVRPEGSVSTLKIQRTERGDSAVYLCASSLELAGGPGQYFGPGTRLTVL.

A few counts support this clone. This CDR3 is CASSQTGTNSNQPQHF. The CDR3 DNA reads as TGCGCCAGCAGCCAAACCGGGACAAATAGCAATCAGCCCCAGCATTTT. The chain is built from TRBV4-1 and TRBJ1-5; D may be TRBD1 (6 bases). The CDR3 runs 16 residues. Between the trimmed V and J ends, which lost 2 bases and 0 bases, there was a span of 11 bases. Germline V gene data show CDR1 as MGHRA and CDR2 as YSYEKL.

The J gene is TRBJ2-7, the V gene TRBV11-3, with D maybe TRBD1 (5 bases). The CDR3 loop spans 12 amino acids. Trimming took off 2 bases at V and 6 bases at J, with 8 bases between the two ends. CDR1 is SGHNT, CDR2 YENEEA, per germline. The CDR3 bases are TGTGCCAGCAGCTTATCAGGGCGCGAGCAGTACTTC. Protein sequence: CASSLSGREQYF.

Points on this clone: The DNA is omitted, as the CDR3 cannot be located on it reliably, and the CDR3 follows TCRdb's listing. The CDR3 spells CASSSSAGVRSTGELFF. The V call is TRBV6-2 or TRBV6-3, the J call TRBJ2-2; the table's TRBD2 call for D was not verified on the DNA. The germline CDR1 and CDR2 sequences are MNHEY and SVGEGT. The CDR3 is 17 amino acids long, termini counted.

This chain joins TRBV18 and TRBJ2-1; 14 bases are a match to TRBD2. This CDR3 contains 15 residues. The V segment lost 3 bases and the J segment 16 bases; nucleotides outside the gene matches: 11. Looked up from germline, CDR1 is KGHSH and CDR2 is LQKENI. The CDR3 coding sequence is TGTGCCAGCTCACCCGGGACTAGCGGGAGCCTGCCCCAATTCTTC. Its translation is CASSPGTSGSLPQFF.

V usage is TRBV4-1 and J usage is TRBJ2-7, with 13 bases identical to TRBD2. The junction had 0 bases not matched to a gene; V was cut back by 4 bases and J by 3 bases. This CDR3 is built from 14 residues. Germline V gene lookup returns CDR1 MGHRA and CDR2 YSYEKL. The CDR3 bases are TGCGCCAGCAGCCGGACTAGCGGGAGCTACGAGCAGTACTTC. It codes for CASSRTSGSYEQYF.

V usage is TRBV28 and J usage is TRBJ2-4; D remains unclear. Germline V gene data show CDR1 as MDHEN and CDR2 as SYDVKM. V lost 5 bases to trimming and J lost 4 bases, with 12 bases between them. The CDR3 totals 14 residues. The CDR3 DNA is TGTGCCAGCAGTGCCCAGACTCTGAAAAACATTCAGTACTTC. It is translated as CASSAQTLKNIQYF.

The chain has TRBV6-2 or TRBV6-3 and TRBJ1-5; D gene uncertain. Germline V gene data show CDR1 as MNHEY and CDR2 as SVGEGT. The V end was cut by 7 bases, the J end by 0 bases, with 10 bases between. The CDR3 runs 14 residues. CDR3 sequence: CASNPRYSNQPQHF. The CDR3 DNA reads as TGTGCCAGCAACCCCCGGTATAGCAATCAGCCCCAGCATTTT.

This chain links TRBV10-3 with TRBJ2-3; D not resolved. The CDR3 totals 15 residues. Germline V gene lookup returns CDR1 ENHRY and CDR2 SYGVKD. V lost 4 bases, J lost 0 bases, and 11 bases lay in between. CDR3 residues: CAISGVTGSTDTQYF. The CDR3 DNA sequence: TGTGCCATCAGTGGCGTCACCGGGAGCACAGATACGCAGTATTTT.

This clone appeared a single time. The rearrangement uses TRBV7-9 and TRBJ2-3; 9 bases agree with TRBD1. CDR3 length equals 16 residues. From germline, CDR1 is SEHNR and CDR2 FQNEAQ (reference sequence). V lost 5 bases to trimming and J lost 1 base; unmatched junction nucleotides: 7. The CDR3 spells CASSTQGAEGTDTQYF. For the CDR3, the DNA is TGTGCCAGCAGCACACAGGGGGCGGAGGGCACAGATACGCAGTATTTT.

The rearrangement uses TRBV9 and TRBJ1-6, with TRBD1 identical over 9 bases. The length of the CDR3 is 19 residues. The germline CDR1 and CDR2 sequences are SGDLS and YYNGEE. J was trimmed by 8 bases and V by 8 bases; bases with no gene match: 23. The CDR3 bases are TGTGCCAGTACATCCGGGACAGGGCTCTCCGGGTTTTTGGATTCACCCCTCCACTTT. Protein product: CASTSGTGLSGFLDSPLHF.

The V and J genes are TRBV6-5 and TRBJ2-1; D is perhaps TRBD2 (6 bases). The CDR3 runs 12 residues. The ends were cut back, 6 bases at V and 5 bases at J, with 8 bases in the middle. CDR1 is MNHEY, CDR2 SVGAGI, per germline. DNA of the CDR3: TGTGCCAGCAGCTTAGCGGACAATGAGCAGTTCTTC. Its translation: CASSLADNEQFF.

CDR3 nucleotides: TGTGCCAGCAGCTTAGCCCCTGGACAGGGATTCACTGAAGCTTTCTTT. Translation gives CASSLAPGQGFTEAFF. The rearrangement uses TRBV7-2 and TRBJ1-1, with 8 bases lining up with TRBD1. The ends lost 0 bases at V and 4 bases at J; junction bases unmatched: 7. Per the germline V gene, CDR1 is SGHTA and CDR2 is FQGNSA. This CDR3 is built from 16 residues.

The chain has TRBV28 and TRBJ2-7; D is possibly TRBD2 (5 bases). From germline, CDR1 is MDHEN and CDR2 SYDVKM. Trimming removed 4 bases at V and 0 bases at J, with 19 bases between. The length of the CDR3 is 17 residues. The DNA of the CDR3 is TGTGCCAGCAGTTCCCCCCGGGCAGGAGGTAGCTCCTACGAGCAGTACTTC. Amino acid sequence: CASSSPRAGGSSYEQYF.

The CDR3 sequence is CASGLEPSSGNTIYF. DNA of the CDR3: TGTGCTAGTGGTTTGGAACCGAGCTCTGGAAACACCATATATTTT. V and J are TRBV12-5 and TRBJ1-3, with D hard to call. CDR1 LGHNT and CDR2 FRNRAP come from the germline V gene. With 1 base removed from V and 0 bases from J, the gap between germline ends came to 7 bases. The CDR3 has 15 residues.

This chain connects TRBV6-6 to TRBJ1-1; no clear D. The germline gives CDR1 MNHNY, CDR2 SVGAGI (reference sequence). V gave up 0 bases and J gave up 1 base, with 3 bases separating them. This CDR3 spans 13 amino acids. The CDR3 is CASSYSQNTEAFF. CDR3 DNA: TGTGCCAGCAGTTACTCACAGAACACTGAAGCTTTCTTT.

The chain's CDR3 is CASSESGGSQPQHF. CDR3 bases: TGTGCCAGCAGTGAGTCTGGGGGGTCTCAGCCCCAGCATTTT. This chain joins TRBV28 and TRBJ1-5, with a possible D match to TRBD1 (5 bases). The CDR3 contains 14 residues. V was pared by 5 bases and J by 6 bases, with 14 bases between. The germline gives CDR1 MDHEN, CDR2 SYDVKM.